This T cell receptor (beta chain) was sequenced for a study of response to subunit inactivated influenza vaccine. Study-level findings and limits: Authors suggested each seasonal influenza vaccination recruits few new T cells.

One entry per CDR3 protein results from TCRdb running MiXCR on the RT-PCR reads. The sample has just under 250,000 distinct CDR3 sequences; 12% are singletons. This clonotype has just a few counts. Antigen specificity is unknown. The CDR3 runs to 15 residues. V was pared by 0 bases and J by 3 bases, with 4 bases of the junction left unmatched. Germline V lookup: CDR1 WSHSY, CDR2 SAAADI. This chain links TRBV10-2 with TRBJ1-1, with 7 bases aligning to TRBD1. This TCR came from a man in his forties or fifties who received an inactivated influenza vaccine. The source was non-naive T cells sorted from PBMCs, collected roughly 15 days before vaccination. CDR3 sequence: CASSESTGWDTEAFF. CDR3 coding DNA: TGCGCCAGCAGTGAGTCGACAGGGTGGGACACTGAAGCTTTCTTT.